The 14 T cell receptor beta chains below all came from one sample that was sequenced in a study of T cell responses to AZD1222 COVID-19 vaccine. Only in-frame clones appear in the TCRdb table, and some are missing; sequencing was by immunoSEQ multiplex PCR. The sample records some 130,000 clones, 89% being singletons. Material: peripheral blood, obtained on day 0 of AZD1222 vaccination. The receptor set was obtained from an adult in good health.

This chain connects TRBV4-2 to TRBJ1-5; D possibly corresponds to TRBD1 (5 bases). Between the trimmed V and J ends, which lost 4 bases and 5 bases, there was a span of 12 bases. Germline CDR1 is LGHNA and CDR2 is YNFKEQ. CDR3 length: 14 amino acids. The DNA for the CDR3 is TGTGCCAGCAGCCGTGGGACTACGGATCAGCCCCAGCATTTT. Its protein is CASSRGTTDQPQHF.

This chain uses TRBV1 with TRBJ2-3; the listed D gene, TRBD2, was not tested against the DNA. TRBV1 is described as a pseudogene. The CDR3 runs 15 residues. The chain's CDR3 is CTSSPPVIAWDTQYF. As DNA, the CDR3 is TGCACCAGCAGCCCGCCAGTAATAGCATGGGATACGCAGTATTTT.

V and J are TRBV6-5 and TRBJ1-5, with TRBD1 as a possible D gene (5 bases). Per the germline V gene, CDR1 is MNHEY and CDR2 is SVGAGI. The CDR3 is made up of 15 amino acids. V was cut by 5 bases and J by 5 bases, with 16 bases left in between. CDR3 loop: CASSLGRGGDQPQHF. CDR3 nucleotides: TGTGCCAGCAGTCTGGGCAGAGGAGGGGATCAGCCCCAGCATTTT.

CDR3 coding DNA: TGCGCCAGCAGCCAAGAAGCCGGGGGGTTGGACACCATATATTTT. Its protein product is CASSQEAGGLDTIYF. This chain uses TRBV4-1 with TRBJ1-3, with D possibly matching TRBD1 (5 bases). V was clipped by 0 bases and J by 8 bases, with 14 bases between them. In germline, CDR1 is MGHRA, CDR2 YSYEKL. This CDR3 comprises 15 residues.

The V call is TRBV5-6, the J call TRBJ1-2, with D unresolved. There are 12 residues in the CDR3. Germline V gene data show CDR1 as SGHDT and CDR2 as YYEEEE. V lost 5 bases to trimming and J lost 4 bases, with 9 bases between them. The CDR3 DNA is TGTGCCAGCAGACCGGACGGCTATGGCTACACCTTC. Translating it yields CASRPDGYGYTF.

The chain combines TRBV27 with TRBJ2-1, with 7 positions matching TRBD2. J was trimmed by 7 bases and V by 4 bases; bases with no gene match: 7. CDR1 is MNHEY, CDR2 SMNVEV, per germline (reference sequence). The CDR3 runs to 14 residues. The CDR3 is CASSSGLFGNEQFF. The CDR3 bases are TGTGCCAGCAGTTCGGGACTATTTGGTAATGAGCAGTTCTTC.

The genes are TRBV18 and TRBJ1-1; D is uncertain. Per the germline V gene, CDR1 is KGHSH and CDR2 is LQKENI. The CDR3 totals 13 residues. V lost 3 bases and J 8 bases, leaving 13 bases between the germline ends. This CDR3 reads CASSPSLTEEAFF. Here the CDR3 DNA reads TGTGCCAGCTCACCGAGTTTGACCGAGGAAGCTTTCTTT.

J is TRBJ1-2 and V is TRBV7-8, with D perhaps TRBD1 (5 bases). Trimming took off 2 bases at V and 3 bases at J, with 19 bases between the two ends. The CDR3 length is 17 residues. Germline V gene lookup returns CDR1 SGHVS and CDR2 FQNEAQ. The CDR3 DNA is TGTGCCAGCAGCTTATTAGGGGTGGCACATGGAGACTATGGCTACACCTTC. It codes for CASSLLGVAHGDYGYTF.

In this sample, this clone turned up once. V is TRBV3-1 (or the pseudogene TRBV3-2) and J is TRBJ1-5, with D uncertain. The V gene's germline CDR1 is LGHDT and CDR2 YNNKEL (reference sequence). Trimming took 4 bases from V and 9 from J, leaving 16 bases between them. The CDR3 has 14 residues. CDR3 residues: CASSPMGYSWPQHF. CDR3 nucleotides: TGTGCCAGCAGCCCCATGGGGTATAGTTGGCCCCAGCATTTT.

The genes are TRBV7-9 and TRBJ2-1; D is possibly TRBD1 (5 bases). The CDR3 spans 13 residues. Trimming shortened V by 5 bases and J by 4 bases, and 9 bases separated the two germline ends. Germline V lookup: CDR1 SEHNR, CDR2 FQNEAQ (reference sequence). The CDR3 DNA reads as TGTGCCAGCAGCGGTGGACAATACAATGAGCAGTTCTTC. Protein: CASSGGQYNEQFF. Full variable domain (missing parts from reference TRBV7-9 and TRBJ2-1): DTGVSQNPRHKITKRGQNVTFRCDPISEHNRLYWYRQTLGQGPEFLTYFQNEAQLEKSRLLSDRFSAERPKGSFSTLEIQRTEQGDSAMYLCASSGGQYNEQFFGPGTRLTVL.

The V and J genes are TRBV19 and TRBJ1-6; 7 nucleotides match TRBD1. Unmatched junction bases numbered 7, after V lost 9 bases and J lost 5 bases. This CDR3 comprises 14 residues. Per the germline V gene, CDR1 is LNHDA and CDR2 is SQIVND (reference sequence). In nucleotides, the CDR3 is TGTGCCAGCCGACAGGGCGTAAATAATTCACCCCTCCACTTT. Its translation is CASRQGVNNSPLHF.

This clone was seen a single time. The chain is built from TRBV4-2 and TRBJ1-2, with a possible D match to TRBD1 (5 bases). There are 13 residues in the CDR3. Per the germline V gene, CDR1 is LGHNA and CDR2 is YNFKEQ. The germline V and J ends were trimmed by 3 bases and 3 bases, with 8 bases remaining between them. CDR3 bases: TGTGCCAGCAGCCAGGGGGGGGACTATGGCTACACCTTC. It is translated as CASSQGGDYGYTF.

The V and J genes are TRBV3-1 (or the pseudogene TRBV3-2) and TRBJ1-2; D call uncertain. Germline V gene sequence: CDR1 LGHDT, CDR2 YNNKEL (reference sequence). The CDR3 runs to 11 residues. V was pared by 3 bases and J by 5 bases, with 4 bases between. CDR3 in amino acids: CASSHLYGYTF. Written as DNA, the CDR3 is TGTGCCAGCAGCCACCTGTATGGCTACACCTTC.

The chain combines TRBV6-2 or TRBV6-3 with TRBJ2-1; 16 positions agree with TRBD2. The germline V gene encodes CDR1 MNHEY and CDR2 SVGEGT. The CDR3 extends over 20 amino acids. J lost 1 base, V lost 0 bases, and 6 bases had no gene match. CDR3 residues: CASSYSKGLAGGPSYNEQFF. CDR3 coding DNA: TGTGCCAGCAGTTACTCGAAGGGACTAGCGGGGGGGCCTTCCTACAATGAGCAGTTCTTC.